This TCR beta chain emerged from a study of cytomegalovirus exposure and HLA in healthy donors. Study-wide results and caveats: A later analysis found common viral pathogens apparently linked to several of the most significant clusters. The study labeled 150 to 200 TCR beta chains cytomegalovirus-associated.

Use of 60 Vbeta and 13 Jbeta primers characterized the PCR. The method was immunoSEQ multiplex PCR; TCRdb's version includes in-frame clones alone and lacks a portion of them. The sample carries 60,000 to 70,000 clones, 65% to 80% recorded once. To note about this clone: Its antigen is still unknown.

This TCR was sampled from a man between 35 and 55 years old in good health and CMV-seropositive. What was sequenced was PBMCs.

The CDR3 sequence: CASSLLIAGSYEQYF. CDR3 DNA sequence: TGTGCCAGCAGCTTATTGATAGCGGGATCCTACGAGCAGTACTTC. This chain links TRBV7-9 with TRBJ2-7, with TRBD2 matching over 8 bases. The CDR3 has 15 residues. V lost 2 bases and J lost 1; bases outside the gene matches: 4. Germline assignment: CDR1 SEHNR and CDR2 FQNEAQ (reference sequence).